The 9 T cell receptor beta chains below come from one sample, sequenced in a study of blood T cell repertoires in COVID-19. Only in-frame clones appear in the TCRdb table, and some are missing; sequencing was by immunoSEQ multiplex PCR. The sample gives some 130,000 clones, around 89% of which show up once; about a tenth is in the top ten. Sequenced input: peripheral blood. The receptors come from a man aged 50-59 years with acute or convalescent COVID-19.

The V and J genes are TRBV20-1 and TRBJ2-3, with 7 positions matching TRBD2. The V segment lost 3 bases and the J segment 4 bases; nucleotides outside the gene matches: 4. Germline values: CDR1 DFQATT, CDR2 SNEGSKA (reference sequence). The CDR3 runs 13 residues. CDR3 nucleotides: TGCAGTGCTAGTCTGGCGGGAGCAGATACGCAGTATTTT. The encoded protein is CSASLAGADTQYF.

The rearrangement joins TRBV5-5 to TRBJ2-7; 10 nucleotides align to TRBD2. Germline CDR1 and CDR2: SGHKS and YYEKEE (reference sequence). The CDR3 totals 15 residues. V was pared by 3 bases and J by 2 bases, with 5 bases of the junction left unmatched. The CDR3 DNA follows: TGTGCCAGCAGCTCAGCCGGGACTAGCGCCTACGAGCAGTACTTC. Protein: CASSSAGTSAYEQYF. The variable domain in full, completed from reference TRBV5-5 and TRBJ2-7, reads DAGVTQSPTHLIKTRGQQVTLRCSPISGHKSVSWYQQVLGQGPQFIFQYYEKEERGRGNFPDRFSARQFPNYSSELNVNALLLGDSALYLCASSSAGTSAYEQYFGPGTRLTVT.

In its sample, this clone was seen once. The rearrangement uses TRBV5-1 and TRBJ1-1; 12 bases agree with TRBD1. The CDR3 totals 16 residues. Germline assignment: CDR1 SGHRS and CDR2 YFSETQ. V shed 4 bases and J 4 bases; nucleotides not matched to a gene: 8. The CDR3 region is CASSPLGQGAFTEAFF. As DNA, the CDR3 is TGCGCCAGCAGCCCGCTGGGACAGGGGGCTTTCACTGAAGCTTTCTTT.

The chain uses TRBV29-1 and TRBJ2-7, with 7 bases fitting TRBD1. CDR3 size: 13 residues. Germline V gene data show CDR1 as SQVTM and CDR2 as ANQGSEA. V gave up 7 bases and J gave up 2 bases; unmatched junction bases: 8. CDR3: CSAKRDRAYEQYF. Here the CDR3 DNA reads TGCAGCGCGAAAAGAGACAGGGCCTACGAGCAGTACTTC.

The chain uses TRBV5-4 and TRBJ2-7; 10 bases are shared with TRBD1. The CDR3 sequence is 13 residues long. Looked up from germline, CDR1 is SGHNT and CDR2 is YYREEE (reference sequence). V gave up 7 bases and J gave up 6 bases; unmatched junction bases: 7. CDR3 sequence (DNA): TGTGCCAGCCGGGACAGGGGTTTGGGCGAGCAGTACTTC. This encodes CASRDRGLGEQYF.

The chain couples TRBV5-6 to TRBJ2-1, with D hard to call. V was pared by 4 bases and J by 8 bases, with 13 bases between. In germline, CDR1 is SGHDT, CDR2 YYEEEE. The CDR3 is made up of 13 amino acids. The CDR3 spells CASSATWSYEQFF. In nucleotides, the CDR3 is TGTGCCAGCAGCGCGACATGGTCCTATGAGCAGTTCTTC.

This rearrangement joins TRBV5-1 to TRBJ1-4, with D maybe TRBD1 (5 bases). The V end lost 5 bases, the J end lost 0 bases, and 8 bases lay between the germline ends. Germline assignment: CDR1 SGHRS and CDR2 YFSETQ. The CDR3 loop spans 14 amino acids. CDR3 nucleotide sequence: TGCGCCAGCAGTTGGGGGGCAACTAATGAAAAACTGTTTTTT. Its protein product is CASSWGATNEKLFF.

The chain carries TRBV6-6 and TRBJ1-6; D possibly corresponds to TRBD1 (6 bases). The germline gives CDR1 MNHNY, CDR2 SVGAGI (reference sequence). The V end lost 8 bases, the J end lost 5 bases, and 13 bases lay between the germline ends. CDR3 size: 14 residues. CDR3 residues: CASGPTGNNSPLHF. In DNA form, the CDR3 reads TGTGCCAGCGGACCGACAGGAAATAATTCACCCCTCCACTTT.

The table lists this clone with a count of one. The chain carries TRBV5-1 and TRBJ2-5, with D perhaps TRBD1 (6 bases). Germline V gene data show CDR1 as SGHRS and CDR2 as YFSETQ. Trimming cost V 0 bases and J 3 bases, with 9 bases left between them. This CDR3 region has 14 residues. CDR3 nucleotide sequence: TGCGCCAGCAGCTTGGGGGGGCCCGAAGAGACCCAGTACTTC. It codes for CASSLGGPEETQYF.